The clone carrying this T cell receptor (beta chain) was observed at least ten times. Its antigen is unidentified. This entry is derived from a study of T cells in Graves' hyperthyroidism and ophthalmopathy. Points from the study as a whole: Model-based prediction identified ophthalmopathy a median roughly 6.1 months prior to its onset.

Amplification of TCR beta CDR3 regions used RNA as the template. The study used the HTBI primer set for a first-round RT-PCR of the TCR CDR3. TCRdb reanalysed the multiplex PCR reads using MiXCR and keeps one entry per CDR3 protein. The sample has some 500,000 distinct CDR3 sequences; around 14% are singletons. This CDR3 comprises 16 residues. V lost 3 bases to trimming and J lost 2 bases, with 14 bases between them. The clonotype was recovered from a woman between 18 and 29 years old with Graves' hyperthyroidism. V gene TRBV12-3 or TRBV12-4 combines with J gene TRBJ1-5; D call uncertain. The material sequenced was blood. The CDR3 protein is CASSFDRERGNQPQHF. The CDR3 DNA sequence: TGTGCCAGCAGTTTTGACCGGGAAAGAGGCAATCAGCCCCAGCATTTT.